These T cell receptor beta chains were read from a single sample in a study of neurological immune-mediated disorders. TCRdb processed the 5' RACE reads anew with MiXCR; each CDR3 protein has one entry. This table has more than 70,000 distinct CDR3 sequences, about 10% appearing once. Sequenced: PBMCs. The receptor source for this set is a man aged 25-45 years in good health. Each CDR3 is given without its conserved first and last residue.

J gene: TRBJ1-1
V gene: TRBV7-2
CDR3 protein: ASILGGGPEAF

J gene: TRBJ2-7
V gene: TRBV7-9
CDR3 protein: ASSQEQGSEQY

J gene: TRBJ2-7
V gene: TRBV20-1
CDR3 protein: SASDRGLLEQY

J gene: TRBJ2-5
V gene: TRBV20-1
CDR3 protein: SAMPGQGIMKETQY

J gene: TRBJ2-7
V gene: TRBV18
CDR3 protein: ASSPIDTSYEQY

J gene: TRBJ2-3
V gene: TRBV11-2
CDR3 protein: ASHFGQGLDTQY

J gene: TRBJ2-6
V gene: TRBV6-6
CDR3 protein: ASRRGSGANVLT

J gene: TRBJ2-7
V gene: TRBV21-1
CDR3 protein: ASSKVPGERSFEQY

J gene: TRBJ2-1
V gene: TRBV24-1
CDR3 protein: ATSGTSGAYGNEQF

J gene: TRBJ2-7
V gene: TRBV20-1
CDR3 protein: SARDPMDSGSNEQY

J gene: TRBJ2-2
V gene: TRBV5-1
CDR3 protein: ASSLSVLGGANTGELF

J gene: TRBJ1-1
V gene: TRBV5-1
CDR3 protein: ASSSATTGTGVNTEAF

J gene: TRBJ1-3
V gene: TRBV7-8
CDR3 protein: ASSPGQGNTIY

J gene: TRBJ2-2
V gene: TRBV5-1
CDR3 protein: ASSLLAGVRTGELF

J gene: TRBJ2-7
V gene: TRBV20-1
CDR3 protein: SALGTGGYEQY

J gene: TRBJ2-1
V gene: TRBV20-1
CDR3 protein: SARDPGGLGDEQF

J gene: TRBJ1-2
V gene: TRBV6-6
CDR3 protein: ASSFQDRARGYT

J gene: TRBJ2-1
V gene: TRBV28
CDR3 protein: ASNLAAWNEQF

J gene: TRBJ1-4
V gene: TRBV7-9
CDR3 protein: ASRQGQGPEKLF

J gene: TRBJ2-6
V gene: TRBV5-1
CDR3 protein: ASGRDSNSGANVLT

J gene: TRBJ1-5
V gene: TRBV7-8
CDR3 protein: ASSLSQGAWEISNQPQH

J gene: TRBJ2-7
V gene: TRBV20-1
CDR3 protein: SARTSGSGVGEQY

J gene: TRBJ2-2
V gene: TRBV5-1
CDR3 protein: ASHDRGYTGELF

J gene: TRBJ2-7
V gene: TRBV18
CDR3 protein: ASSPRGLGPEQY

J gene: TRBJ2-7
V gene: TRBV5-1
CDR3 protein: ASSLTQGYEQY